The entry below describes one T cell receptor (beta chain). This CDR3 is 15 amino acids long. V lost 4 bases, J lost 1 base, and 8 bases stayed unmatched. The germline CDR1 and CDR2 sequences are SGHTS and YDEGEE. The source of the sample is a study of blood T cell repertoires in COVID-19. For the study at large: Specimens from acute and convalescent COVID-19 originated in the United States, Italy and Spain. From T cells, B-cell-depleted T cells, or PBMCs came the material, which was cDNA or gDNA.

In the original workflow: Reference gene primer amplification gave nucleated cell count estimates. Clones were read by immunoSEQ multiplex PCR, and TCRdb kept only the in-frame ones, dropping some. The V and J calls and the clone size are those of that table, but D and trimming were determined from the DNA. The data show 68,000 or so clones, with 87% seen just once and 5.5% to 8.5% held by the top ten. This rearrangement joins TRBV5-8 to TRBJ2-7, with 7 bases identical to TRBD1. Specimen: peripheral blood. This clonotype was sampled from a man between 45 and 60 years old with active COVID-19. The CDR3 DNA follows: TGTGCCAGCAGCAGGGGACAGCTGATATCCTACGAGCAGTACTTC. Translation: CASSRGQLISYEQYF.